The 19 T cell receptor beta chains presented below share a single source sample, sequenced in a study of blood T cell repertoires in COVID-19. Sequencing used immunoSEQ multiplex PCR; TCRdb keeps in-frame clones, though not all of them. This repertoire shows some 250,000 clones, approximately 80% found once; its top ten account for roughly 4%. Sequenced sample: peripheral blood. The receptors originated from a man aged 55 to 70 with acute or convalescent COVID-19.

The chain uses TRBV10-3 and TRBJ2-3; 11 nucleotides line up with TRBD1. This CDR3 is built from 15 residues. The V gene end was trimmed by 3 bases and the J gene end by 4 bases; junction bases not matched to a gene: 3. CDR1 ENHRY and CDR2 SYGVKD come from the germline V gene. CDR3 sequence: CAISDPGQGADTQYF. CDR3 nucleotides: TGTGCCATCAGTGACCCGGGACAGGGGGCAGATACGCAGTATTTT.

The rearrangement joins TRBV27 to TRBJ1-2; D ambiguous. The germline CDR1 and CDR2 sequences are MNHEY and SMNVEV (reference sequence). The CDR3 covers 13 residues. V dropped 2 bases and J dropped 4 bases, with 8 bases sitting between them. CDR3 DNA: TGTGCCAGCAGTTTAACGAGTATCTATGGCTACACCTTC. Translated: CASSLTSIYGYTF.

The chain employs TRBV6-5 and TRBJ1-4; TRBD1 matches 8 bases. The CDR3 contains 15 residues. With V trimmed by 6 bases and J by 7 bases, 10 bases remained unmatched. CDR1 is MNHEY and CDR2 is SVGAGI in the germline V gene. CDR3 DNA sequence: TGTGCCAGCAGCTTCGGACAGGGCGTGGGTGAAAAACTGTTTTTT. It specifies CASSFGQGVGEKLFF.

This chain uses TRBV5-5 with TRBJ2-2, with unresolved D. The CDR3 consists of 13 residues. Trimming shortened V by 5 bases and J by 1 base, and 6 bases separated the two germline ends. CDR1 and CDR2 (germline): SGHKS, YYEKEE (reference sequence). CDR3 loop: CASSSMNTGELFF. CDR3 nucleotides: TGTGCCAGCAGTTCAATGAACACCGGGGAGCTGTTTTTT. The variable domain in full, completed from reference TRBV5-5 and TRBJ2-2, reads DAGVTQSPTHLIKTRGQQVTLRCSPISGHKSVSWYQQVLGQGPQFIFQYYEKEERGRGNFPDRFSARQFPNYSSELNVNALLLGDSALYLCASSSMNTGELFFGEGSRLTVL.

The chain employs TRBV5-1 and TRBJ2-3; weak D call: TRBD2 (7 bases). CDR3 length: 17 residues. V was pared by 2 bases and J by 3 bases, with 19 bases between. CDR1 SGHRS and CDR2 YFSETQ come from the germline V gene. The CDR3 DNA reads as TGCGCCAGCAGCTTAAACCCCCGGGGGGCAGGTACAGATACGCAGTATTTT. This gives the protein CASSLNPRGAGTDTQYF.

The chain joins TRBV19 to TRBJ2-2, with 12 positions matching TRBD2. The ends lost 3 bases at V and 6 bases at J; junction bases unmatched: 2. The CDR3 is made up of 15 amino acids. Looked up from germline, CDR1 is LNHDA and CDR2 is SQIVND (reference sequence). This chain's CDR3 is CASSILAGGPGELFF. CDR3 sequence (DNA): TGTGCCAGTAGTATCCTAGCGGGGGGGCCCGGGGAGCTGTTTTTT.

This sequence joins TRBV6-5 and TRBJ1-5, with 8 bases aligning to TRBD1. V shed 6 bases, J shed 5 bases, and the junction held 6 bases outside the gene matches. The CDR3 extends over 14 amino acids. Germline CDR1 MNHEY, CDR2 SVGAGI. The CDR3 bases are TGTGCCAGCAGCTGGGGGACAGGCGATCAGCCCCAGCATTTT. Translated: CASSWGTGDQPQHF.

The chain joins TRBV5-1 to TRBJ2-7; D might be TRBD2 (5 bases). Germline CDR1 SGHRS, CDR2 YFSETQ. Trimming removed 1 base from V and 6 bases from J, with 8 bases in between. CDR3 length: 12 amino acids. In nucleotides, the CDR3 is TGCGCCAGCAGCTTGACTAGTGTCGAGCAGTACTTC. This encodes CASSLTSVEQYF.

The rearrangement joins TRBV6-5 to TRBJ1-3, with D perhaps matching TRBD1 (6 bases). The germline V gene encodes CDR1 MNHEY and CDR2 SVGAGI. This CDR3 comprises 15 residues. Deletions cut 7 bases from V and 1 base from J, with 14 bases between. Here the CDR3 DNA reads TGTGCCAGCAACCCTAACAGGGAATCTGGAAACACCATATATTTT. It translates to CASNPNRESGNTIYF.

This clone occurred a few times. The J gene is TRBJ2-2, the V gene TRBV4-3, with 8 bases aligning to TRBD2. Trimming at V came to 0 bases and at J to 2 bases, leaving 8 bases not matched to a gene. This CDR3 contains 18 residues. CDR1 and CDR2 (germline): LGHNA, YSLEER. The CDR3 is CASSQEGRSGGNTGELFF. CDR3 nucleotide sequence: TGCGCCAGCAGCCAAGAGGGCCGGAGCGGGGGCAACACCGGGGAGCTGTTTTTT.

The chain has TRBV9 and TRBJ1-4, with D perhaps matching TRBD1 (6 bases). With 0 bases removed from V and 8 bases from J, the gap between germline ends came to 14 bases. The germline V gene has CDR1 SGDLS and CDR2 YYNGEE. The CDR3 length is 15 residues. The CDR3 is CASSVGEGGREKLFF. CDR3 in DNA: TGTGCCAGCAGCGTAGGGGAAGGGGGACGGGAAAAACTGTTTTTT.

The V call is TRBV30, the J call TRBJ2-1; the D gene is possibly TRBD1 (5 bases). The CDR3 runs 14 residues. Germline V gene lookup returns CDR1 GTSNPN and CDR2 SVGIG (reference sequence). V shed 0 bases and J shed 4 bases, with 10 bases lying between them. As DNA, the CDR3 is TGTGCCTGGAGTGTATCGGCAGGGTACAATGAGCAGTTCTTC. This codes for CAWSVSAGYNEQFF.

The J gene is TRBJ2-5, the V gene TRBV28; the match to TRBD2 covers 12 bases. Per germline, CDR1 MDHEN and CDR2 SYDVKM. The CDR3 spans 14 residues. V shed 9 bases and J 4 bases; nucleotides not matched to a gene: 6. CDR3 protein: CASFPGLAGETQYF. Written as DNA, the CDR3 is TGTGCCAGTTTTCCGGGACTAGCGGGAGAGACCCAGTACTTC.

This clone was detected a few times. The gene calls are TRBV28 and TRBJ2-1, with 12 bases aligning to TRBD2. The V and J ends lost 2 bases and 7 bases, in that order; junction bases with no gene match: 3. The length of the CDR3 is 15 residues. Germline assignment: CDR1 MDHEN and CDR2 SYDVKM. Here the CDR3 reads CASSLLAGGKNEQFF. CDR3 DNA: TGTGCCAGCAGTTTACTAGCGGGAGGGAAAAATGAGCAGTTCTTC.

In DNA form, the CDR3 reads TGTGCCTGGAGTGTGGGACAGGGGGCGCTGGGCTACACCTTC. This sequence encodes CAWSVGQGALGYTF. V is TRBV30 and J is TRBJ1-2; TRBD1 aligns across 12 bases. This CDR3 is 14 amino acids long. Germline assignment: CDR1 GTSNPN and CDR2 SVGIG (reference sequence). J gave up 8 bases and V 0 bases, and 4 bases lay outside the gene matches. The variable domain in full, with the rest retrieved from reference TRBV30 and TRBJ1-2, is SQTIHQWPATLVQPVGSPLSLECTVEGTSNPNLYWYRQAAGRGLQLLFYSVGIGQISSEVPQNLSASRPQDRQFILSSKKLLLSDSGFYLCAWSVGQGALGYTFGSGTRLTVV.

The chain links TRBV24-1 to TRBJ1-2; D gene uncertain. The V gene lost 5 bases and the J gene lost 7 bases, with 13 bases spanning the gap. CDR3 size: 13 residues. The germline gives CDR1 KGHDR, CDR2 SFDVKD. In nucleotides, the CDR3 is TGTGCCACCAGTGTACGGGAATTCGGTGGCTACACCTTC. Protein product: CATSVREFGGYTF.

This rearrangement joins TRBV3-1 (or the pseudogene TRBV3-2) to TRBJ1-2; the D is unclear. In germline, CDR1 is LGHDT, CDR2 YNNKEL (reference sequence). CDR3 length equals 12 residues. Trimming took off 5 bases at V and 3 bases at J, with 7 bases between the two ends. The DNA for the CDR3 is TGTGCCAGCAGCTCTTTTGACTATGGCTACACCTTC. It yields the protein CASSSFDYGYTF.

The chain recombines TRBV28 with TRBJ1-2; 8 bases match TRBD1. The CDR3 is made up of 13 amino acids. Germline trimming cut 2 bases from V and 8 bases from J; bases unmatched to any gene: 4. Looked up from germline, CDR1 is MDHEN and CDR2 is SYDVKM. CDR3 loop: CASSLQGARGYTF. The CDR3 nucleotides read TGTGCCAGCAGTTTACAGGGGGCGCGGGGCTACACCTTC.

The V and J genes are TRBV13 and TRBJ1-2; TRBD1 might be the D (5 bases). This CDR3 comprises 13 residues. Germline-derived CDR1 and CDR2 are PRHDT and FYEKMQ (reference sequence). Trimming stripped 1 base from V and 2 bases from J, with 5 bases between. CDR3 nucleotide sequence: TGTGCCAGCAGCTTAGCAGGGAACTATGGCTACACCTTC. It yields the protein CASSLAGNYGYTF.